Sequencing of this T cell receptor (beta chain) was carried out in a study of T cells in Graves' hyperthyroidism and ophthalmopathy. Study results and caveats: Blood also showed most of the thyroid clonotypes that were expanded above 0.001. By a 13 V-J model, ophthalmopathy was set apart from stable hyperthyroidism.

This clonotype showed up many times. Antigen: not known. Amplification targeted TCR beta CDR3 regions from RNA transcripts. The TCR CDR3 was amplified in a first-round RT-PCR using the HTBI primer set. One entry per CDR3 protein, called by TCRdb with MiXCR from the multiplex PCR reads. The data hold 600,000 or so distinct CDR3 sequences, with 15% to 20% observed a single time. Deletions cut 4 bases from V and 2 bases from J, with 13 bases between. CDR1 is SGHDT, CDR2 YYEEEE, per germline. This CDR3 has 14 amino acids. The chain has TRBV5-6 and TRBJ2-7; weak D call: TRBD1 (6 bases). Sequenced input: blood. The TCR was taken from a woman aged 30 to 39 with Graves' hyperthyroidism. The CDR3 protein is CASSRKTGPYEQYF. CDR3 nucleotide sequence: TGTGCCAGCAGCAGAAAGACAGGCCCCTACGAGCAGTACTTC.